The text below deals with one T cell receptor beta chain. The sample originates from a study of OX40 agonist ivuxolimab in advanced cancers. The CDR3 is 15 residues long. Germline V CDR1 and CDR2: KGHSH, LQKENI. V lost 4 bases, J lost 9 bases, and 11 bases stayed unmatched. Clones were read by immunoSEQ multiplex PCR, and TCRdb kept only the in-frame ones, dropping some. The sample lists 52,000 or so clones, 84% occurring once. The clonotype was recovered from an adult with an advanced solid tumor such as melanoma, head and neck, liver or kidney cancer. The specimen comprised CD4+ or CD8+ T cells sorted from blood, sampled in a trial of the OX40 agonist ivuxolimab. The V and J genes are TRBV18 and TRBJ2-1; 8 bases fit TRBD2. This CDR3 reads CASSHPPGRAIEQFF. CDR3 DNA: TGTGCCAGCTCACACCCCCCCGGGAGGGCCATTGAGCAGTTCTTC.